One and the same sample provided the 17 T cell receptor beta chains below, sequenced in a study of shared clonotypes between healthy human individuals. It was CD45RO-negative cells, positively selected for CCR7, that made up naive CD8 cells, with terminally differentiated effector memory CD45RA+ cells excluded. Sequenced by immunoSEQ multiplex PCR; TCRdb stores in-frame clones only, minus some. There are about 750,000 clones in the sample; 85% to 95% occur only once, and around 24% lies in the top ten. Material for sequencing was naive CD8+ T cells sorted from blood. These receptors were collected from a man between 25 and 39 years old in good health.

The chain combines TRBV11-2 with TRBJ2-5; D remains ambiguous. The V gene's germline CDR1 is SGHAT and CDR2 FQNNGV. Trimming took off 3 bases at V and 1 base at J, with 15 bases between the two ends. The CDR3 is 16 amino acids. The CDR3 loop is CASSLGIASLQETQYF. CDR3 nucleotide sequence: TGTGCCAGCAGCTTGGGGATAGCCTCTCTCCAAGAGACCCAGTACTTC.

In regard to this clone: Different DNA sequences within this sample yield the same CDR3. The chain combines TRBV2 with TRBJ2-7; the match to TRBD2 covers 8 bases. This CDR3 region has 14 residues. Germline values: CDR1 SNHLY, CDR2 FYNNEI. Trimming removed 6 bases from V and 6 bases from J; junction bases left unmatched: 10. The CDR3 spells CASSKPGTSSEQYF. CDR3 nucleotides: TGTGCCAGCAGCAAACCCGGGACTAGTAGCGAGCAGTACTTC.

CDR3 region: CASSDSAGGPRNEQYF. CDR3 in DNA: TGCGCCAGCAGTGATTCAGCGGGAGGGCCGAGAAACGAGCAGTACTTC. This chain connects TRBV10-1 to TRBJ2-7; TRBD2 agrees at 10 bases. Germline loops: CDR1 WNHNN, CDR2 SYGVQD (reference sequence). V shed 3 bases, J shed 5 bases, and the junction held 10 bases outside the gene matches. CDR3 size: 16 residues.

J is TRBJ2-7 and V is TRBV13; 8 nucleotides line up with TRBD1. Germline CDR1 reads PRHDT; CDR2 reads FYEKMQ (reference sequence). The ends lost 0 bases at V and 8 bases at J; junction bases unmatched: 9. CDR3 length: 15 amino acids. CDR3 sequence reads: CASSLGRTGPPQQYF. DNA for the CDR3: TGTGCCAGCAGCTTAGGGAGGACAGGGCCGCCCCAGCAGTACTTC.

CDR3 in DNA: TGTGCCAGCAGCAATTGGGCAGCCCCAAATGAGCAGTTCTTC. Its translation is CASSNWAAPNEQFF. The gene calls are TRBV11-2 and TRBJ2-1; no definite D call. Between the trimmed V and J ends, which lost 5 bases and 7 bases, there was a span of 15 bases. There are 14 residues in the CDR3. The germline V gene encodes CDR1 SGHAT and CDR2 FQNNGV.

The chain is built from TRBV5-3 and TRBJ2-1, with 8 bases lining up with TRBD1. TRBV5-3 is an ORF for which the function is uncertain. The V gene end was trimmed by 4 bases and the J gene end by 3 bases; junction bases not matched to a gene: 24. The CDR3 has 21 residues. In nucleotides, the CDR3 is TGTGCCAGAAGCCCACGCGTTGGGGACAGGCCAGAAGGGGAAAACTACAATGAGCAGTTCTTC. Protein sequence: CARSPRVGDRPEGENYNEQFF.

This chain connects TRBV18 to TRBJ2-7, with no clear D. CDR1 and CDR2 (germline): KGHSH, LQKENI. With 0 bases removed from V and 3 bases from J, the gap between germline ends came to 9 bases. The CDR3 length is 14 residues. CDR3 nucleotide sequence: TGTGCCAGCTCACCACCTGGTAACTACTACGAGCAGTACTTC. Its protein product is CASSPPGNYYEQYF.

This rearrangement joins TRBV7-9 to TRBJ2-7; 8 nucleotides align to TRBD2. The CDR3 sequence is 15 residues long. CDR1 and CDR2 (germline): SEHNR, FQNEAQ (reference sequence). With 7 bases clipped from V and 5 bases from J, the junction kept 13 bases outside the gene matches. CDR3 bases: TGTGCCAGCACCCAAAGGGCTAGCGGGCCAAACGAGCAGTACTTC. Its translation is CASTQRASGPNEQYF.

For the CDR3, the DNA is TGTGCCACCAGCAGAGATGCCTCGGGCGTTATGGCCAGGGGAGGCGAAGAGACCCAGTACTTC. Encoded protein: CATSRDASGVMARGGEETQYF. J is TRBJ2-5 and V is TRBV15; D may be TRBD1 or TRBD2 (6 bases each). In germline, CDR1 is LNHNV, CDR2 YYDKDF (reference sequence). Trimming took 0 bases from V and 3 from J, leaving 29 bases between them. There are 21 residues in the CDR3. Variable domain in full (rest from reference TRBV15 and TRBJ2-5): DAMVIQNPRYQVTQFGKPVTLSCSQTLNHNVMYWYQQKSSQAPKLLFHYYDKDFNNEADTPDNFQSRRPNTSFCFLDIRSPGLGDTAMYLCATSRDASGVMARGGEETQYFGPGTRLLVL.

This chain joins TRBV27 and TRBJ1-5, with TRBD1 matching over 8 bases. Germline V gene sequence: CDR1 MNHEY, CDR2 SMNVEV (reference sequence). V lost 3 bases and J lost 0; bases outside the gene matches: 7. The CDR3 runs to 17 residues. The CDR3 sequence: CASSFTGGHYSNQPQHF. CDR3 coding DNA: TGTGCCAGCAGTTTTACAGGGGGACACTATAGCAATCAGCCCCAGCATTTT.

The rearrangement joins TRBV5-6 to TRBJ2-1; a weak D match, TRBD2 (6 bases). The CDR3 has 17 residues. The germline V and J ends were trimmed by 4 bases and 0 bases, with 17 bases remaining between them. Germline-derived CDR1 and CDR2 are SGHDT and YYEEEE. The CDR3 DNA reads TGTGCCAGCAGCCACCCGCGGGACGGATTCTCCTACAATGAGCAGTTCTTC. This codes for CASSHPRDGFSYNEQFF. The variable domain in full, with the rest retrieved from reference TRBV5-6 and TRBJ2-1, is DAGVTQSPTHLIKTRGQQVTLRCSPKSGHDTVSWYQQALGQGPQFIFQYYEEEERQRGNFPDRFSGHQFPNYSSELNVNALLLGDSALYLCASSHPRDGFSYNEQFFGPGTRLTVL.

The rearrangement links TRBV5-5 to TRBJ2-1; a possible D gene is TRBD2 (6 bases). Germline V CDR1 and CDR2: SGHKS, YYEKEE (reference sequence). Between the trimmed V and J ends, which lost 0 bases and 10 bases, there was a span of 11 bases. The CDR3 totals 13 residues. CDR3 coding DNA: TGTGCCAGCAGCTTGGCAGCGGGTGACGAGCAGTTCTTC. Translation: CASSLAAGDEQFF.

The genes are TRBV27 and TRBJ2-7; possibly TRBD1 for D (6 bases). Trimming cost V 5 bases and J 3 bases, with 14 bases left between them. The CDR3 covers 14 residues. Germline CDR1 is MNHEY and CDR2 is SMNVEV (reference sequence). Here the CDR3 reads CASSRTGYVYEQYF. DNA for the CDR3: TGTGCCAGCAGTCGTACAGGGTACGTCTACGAGCAGTACTTC.

The chain carries TRBV7-9 and TRBJ1-3, with D perhaps matching TRBD1 (5 bases). V was clipped by 1 base and J by 0 bases, with 10 bases between them. Germline CDR1 and CDR2: SEHNR and FQNEAQ (reference sequence). The CDR3 covers 16 residues. CDR3 amino acids: CASSLGTSYSGNTIYF. The CDR3, as DNA: TGTGCCAGCAGCTTAGGGACATCATACTCTGGAAACACCATATATTTT.

The chain joins TRBV7-3 to TRBJ2-1; 8 bases agree with TRBD2. The CDR3 runs 15 residues. V gave up 2 bases and J gave up 6 bases; unmatched junction bases: 6. Germline lookup yields CDR1 SGHTA and CDR2 FQGTGA. Here the CDR3 DNA reads TGTGCCAGCAGCTTATCGGGAGGGCCGTTCAATGAGCAGTTCTTC. Its translation: CASSLSGGPFNEQFF.

CDR3 in amino acids: CSVVSGSDTRYNEQFF. CDR3 nucleotides: TGCAGCGTTGTTAGCGGGAGTGATACTCGCTACAATGAGCAGTTCTTC. The genes are TRBV29-1 and TRBJ2-1; 9 nucleotides line up with TRBD2. V was pared by 4 bases and J by 3 bases, with 10 bases of the junction left unmatched. The CDR3 extends over 16 amino acids. CDR1 and CDR2 from the germline V gene are SQVTM and ANQGSEA.

The rearrangement uses TRBV29-1 and TRBJ2-3; possibly TRBD1 for D (5 bases). The CDR3 sequence is 11 residues long. V lost 8 bases and J lost 2, with 8 bases in between. Germline CDR1 and CDR2: SQVTM and ANQGSEA. The CDR3 sequence is CSSTVTDTQYF. CDR3 sequence (DNA): TGCAGCTCGACAGTCACAGATACGCAGTATTTT.